One and the same sample provided the 24 T cell receptor beta chains below, sequenced in a study of human T cells and chemical hapten exposure. The sample's time point: patch test 1, 2 weeks after DPC sensitization. The treatment: therapeutic diphenylcyclopropenone sensitization with weekly scalp DPC. TCRdb reprocessed the RACE reads with MiXCR, giving one entry per CDR3 protein. The sample lists roughly 200,000 distinct CDR3 sequences, about a fifth seen once, with about 7% in the top ten. This specimen was whole blood, taken in connection with sensitization to the hapten diphenylcyclopropenone (DPC). These receptors originate from a woman aged 45 to 65 with alopecia areata. Some clones in this sample may be carry-over from other donors' samples.

The rearrangement uses TRBV10-3 and TRBJ2-1, with 7 bases that match TRBD2. Trimming removed 4 bases from V and 4 bases from J; junction bases left unmatched: 7. The CDR3 runs 15 residues. Germline V CDR1 and CDR2: ENHRY, SYGVKD. The CDR3 here is CAISAPSGPYNEQFF. Here the CDR3 DNA reads TGTGCCATCAGTGCTCCTAGCGGACCATACAATGAGCAGTTCTTC.

This clonotype was recorded a few times. This chain links TRBV20-1 with TRBJ2-5; possibly TRBD1 for D (6 bases). Trimming removed 4 bases from V and 1 base from J, with 13 bases in between. CDR1 is DFQATT, CDR2 SNEGSKA, per germline (reference sequence). This CDR3 spans 14 amino acids. In DNA, the CDR3 is TGCAGTGCTACCTCAGGGGTGGTCCAAGAGACCCAGTACTTC. It translates to CSATSGVVQETQYF.

This clonotype was counted only a few times. The rearrangement links TRBV21-1 to TRBJ2-1; TRBD2, the table's D call, lacks a check against the DNA. TRBV21-1 is reported as a pseudogene. The CDR3 spans 16 residues. The CDR3 coding sequence is TGTGCCAGCAACCTCCTCCCTCTGGCCCCTAATGAGCGGCAGTTCTTC. Its protein is CASNLLPLAPNERQFF.

This CDR3 reads CASSYGGFSSRDGYTF. CDR3 DNA: TGTGCCAGCAGTTACGGCGGTTTCAGTAGTCGGGATGGCTACACCTTC. The V call is TRBV6-2 or TRBV6-3, the J call TRBJ1-2; unclear D gene. The germline V gene encodes CDR1 MNHEY and CDR2 SVGEGT. This CDR3 has 16 residues. With 2 bases removed from V and 6 bases from J, the gap between germline ends came to 19 bases.

V usage is TRBV18 and J usage is TRBJ2-1; no reliable D call. Trimming took off 2 bases at V and 5 bases at J, with 4 bases between the two ends. The CDR3 consists of 12 residues. In germline, CDR1 is KGHSH, CDR2 LQKENI. DNA of the CDR3: TGTGCCAGCTCACCAGACCACAATGAGCAGTTCTTC. Translated: CASSPDHNEQFF.

The chain links TRBV5-1 to TRBJ1-1; 7 bases are shared with TRBD1. Per germline, CDR1 SGHRS and CDR2 YFSETQ. Trimming took 3 bases from V and 3 from J; bases not matched to a gene: 8. This CDR3 has 15 residues. The CDR3 region is CASSWRGQADTEAFF. The CDR3 nucleotides are TGCGCCAGCAGCTGGAGAGGACAGGCCGACACTGAAGCTTTCTTT.

At least ten counts were recorded for this clonotype. The rearrangement joins TRBV11-2 to TRBJ2-1; 9 bases agree with TRBD1. Unmatched junction bases numbered 6, after V lost 5 bases and J lost 4 bases. Germline CDR1 reads SGHAT; CDR2 reads FQNNGV. The CDR3 covers 15 residues. The CDR3 nucleotides read TGTGCCAGCAGCCCGGACAGGGGAACGTACAATGAGCAGTTCTTC. Residues: CASSPDRGTYNEQFF.

This clonotype was observed a few times. V gene TRBV20-1 combines with J gene TRBJ1-1; 7 nucleotides match TRBD1. CDR3 length equals 14 residues. Trimming took 2 bases from V and 5 from J; bases not matched to a gene: 8. Germline V gives CDR1 DFQATT, CDR2 SNEGSKA (reference sequence). The CDR3 sequence is CSARLGQEVTEAFF. In nucleotides, the CDR3 is TGCAGTGCTAGACTCGGACAGGAGGTAACTGAAGCTTTCTTT.

The V and J genes are TRBV29-1 and TRBJ1-2; possible D gene TRBD1, 5 bases. CDR3 length: 13 residues. Trimming removed 1 base from V and 4 bases from J, with 10 bases in between. CDR1 is SQVTM and CDR2 is ANQGSEA in the germline V gene. In DNA form, the CDR3 reads TGCAGCGTTGAAGGCCCGACAGCCTATGGCTACACCTTC. This encodes CSVEGPTAYGYTF.

The chain uses TRBV7-6 and TRBJ1-5; 9 bases agree with TRBD1. Looked up from germline, CDR1 is SGHVS and CDR2 is FNYEAQ. Unmatched junction bases numbered 2, after V lost 1 base and J lost 4 bases. CDR3 size: 15 residues. The CDR3 protein is CASSLGQGENQPQHF. The CDR3, as DNA: TGTGCCAGCAGCTTAGGACAGGGGGAGAATCAGCCCCAGCATTTT.

This clonotype was observed a handful of times. The gene calls are TRBV11-1 and TRBJ2-4; TRBD1 or TRBD2 may be the D gene (5 bases each). V lost 1 base and J 0 bases, leaving 13 bases between the germline ends. Germline CDR1 and CDR2: SGHAT and FQDESV (reference sequence). This CDR3 has 17 amino acids. Here the CDR3 reads CASSLGETAEAKNIQYF. In nucleotides, the CDR3 is TGTGCCAGCAGCTTAGGGGAGACAGCCGAAGCCAAAAACATTCAGTACTTC.

Only a few counts were recorded for this clonotype. The genes are TRBV27 and TRBJ1-5; TRBD1 might be the D (5 bases). CDR3 length: 16 residues. Germline V gene data show CDR1 as MNHEY and CDR2 as SMNVEV (reference sequence). V gave up 7 bases and J gave up 7 bases, with 23 bases separating them. The CDR3 is CASKLPPGRLYQPQHF. CDR3 DNA sequence: TGTGCCAGCAAACTACCACCGGGACGCCTATACCAGCCCCAGCATTTT.

The chain uses TRBV20-1 and TRBJ1-2, with unresolved D. Germline V lookup: CDR1 DFQATT, CDR2 SNEGSKA (reference sequence). CDR3 length: 15 residues. V lost 4 bases and J 4 bases, leaving 19 bases between the germline ends. CDR3 sequence: CSAKGEMGATYGYTF. DNA of the CDR3: TGCAGTGCTAAGGGCGAGATGGGAGCTACCTATGGCTACACCTTC.

This clonotype occurred a few times. The chain recombines TRBV7-2 with TRBJ2-2, with 9 bases matching TRBD2. This CDR3 comprises 16 residues. Looked up from germline, CDR1 is SGHTA and CDR2 is FQGNSA. Losses at the gene ends were 2 bases for V and 5 bases for J; bases not matched to a gene: 6. The DNA of the CDR3 is TGTGCCAGCAGCTTAAGTGGGACTAGCCGGACCGGGGAGCTGTTTTTT. This encodes CASSLSGTSRTGELFF.

This clonotype was seen repeatedly, ten times or more. This chain links TRBV28 with TRBJ2-7; D unclear. CDR1 and CDR2 from the germline V gene are MDHEN and SYDVKM. The V and J ends lost 6 bases and 7 bases respectively, with 10 bases between them. This CDR3 spans 11 amino acids. Written as DNA, the CDR3 is TGTGCCAGCAGCTCACTCGTGGAGCAGTACTTC. Protein product: CASSSLVEQYF.

V gene TRBV29-1 combines with J gene TRBJ2-3, with 10 positions matching TRBD1. With V trimmed by 7 bases and J by 4 bases, 8 bases remained unmatched. Germline V lookup: CDR1 SQVTM, CDR2 ANQGSEA. CDR3 length: 14 residues. The CDR3 DNA is TGCAGCGGGAATGACAGGGGGCGAGCAGATACGCAGTATTTT. This gives the protein CSGNDRGRADTQYF.

This clonotype showed up just a few times. The gene calls are TRBV2 and TRBJ2-1; TRBD2 might be the D (6 bases). The V end lost 11 bases, the J end lost 3 bases, and 14 bases lay between the germline ends. The CDR3 covers 13 residues. Looked up from germline, CDR1 is SNHLY and CDR2 is FYNNEI. In nucleotides, the CDR3 is TGTGCCTCCCGGGACTCGTACTACAATGAGCAGTTCTTC. It is translated as CASRDSYYNEQFF. Looking up the rest from reference TRBV2 and TRBJ2-1 gives the full variable domain: EPEVTQTPSHQVTQMGQEVILRCVPISNHLYFYWYRQILGQKVEFLVSFYNNEISEKSEIFDDQFSVERPDGSNFTLKIRSTKLEDSAMYFCASRDSYYNEQFFGPGTRLTVL.

This clonotype was detected a few times. The rearrangement uses TRBV20-1 and TRBJ2-7, with 9 bases aligning to TRBD2. Trimming cost V 0 bases and J 0 bases; bases outside gene matches: 3. The V gene's germline CDR1 is DFQATT and CDR2 SNEGSKA (reference sequence). CDR3 length: 15 amino acids. DNA for the CDR3: TGCAGTGCTAGAGAACCAGCGGGAGGCTCCTACGAGCAGTACTTC. The encoded protein is CSAREPAGGSYEQYF.

This clonotype was seen at least ten times. The V call is TRBV11-2, the J call TRBJ2-1; 8 nucleotides match TRBD1. CDR1 and CDR2 from the germline V gene are SGHAT and FQNNGV. With V trimmed by 1 base and J by 7 bases, 6 bases remained unmatched. The CDR3 length is 15 residues. The DNA of the CDR3 is TGTGCCAGCAGCTTAGGACAGGGGCTACCGAATGAGCAGTTCTTC. Translation: CASSLGQGLPNEQFF.

The chain joins TRBV2 to TRBJ2-7; TRBD2 matches 11 bases. This CDR3 is built from 17 residues. From germline, CDR1 is SNHLY and CDR2 FYNNEI. Trimming took 2 bases from V and 1 from J; bases not matched to a gene: 7. CDR3 in amino acids: CASSESTSGIPSYEQYF. The CDR3 DNA is TGTGCCAGCAGTGAATCGACTAGCGGGATACCTTCCTACGAGCAGTACTTC.

Only a few counts were recorded for this clonotype. The chain couples TRBV5-8 to TRBJ1-3; TRBD1 might be the D (5 bases). The CDR3 loop spans 15 amino acids. Germline V lookup: CDR1 SGHTS, CDR2 YDEGEE. V gave up 2 bases and J gave up 4 bases, with 13 bases separating them. Here the CDR3 DNA reads TGTGCCAGCAGCTTAGATCAGGGTCAAGGAAACACCATATATTTT. This codes for CASSLDQGQGNTIYF.

This clonotype appeared a few times. This rearrangement joins TRBV20-1 to TRBJ2-7; 10 bases fit TRBD2. There are 18 residues in the CDR3. The trim removed 4 bases at V and 5 bases at J, leaving 20 bases unmatched. The germline V gene encodes CDR1 DFQATT and CDR2 SNEGSKA (reference sequence). CDR3 protein: CSATPGQGASGRANEQYF. CDR3 DNA: TGCAGTGCTACCCCGGGGCAGGGGGCGAGCGGGAGGGCTAACGAGCAGTACTTC.

The sample holds a few counts of this clonotype. This rearrangement joins TRBV20-1 to TRBJ2-3; D possibly corresponds to TRBD2 (7 bases). The germline gives CDR1 DFQATT, CDR2 SNEGSKA (reference sequence). V gave up 3 bases and J gave up 2 bases, with 12 bases separating them. This CDR3 has 14 residues. DNA for the CDR3: TGCAGTGCTAGGGACAGCGGGAACACAGATACGCAGTATTTT. Its protein is CSARDSGNTDTQYF.

This clonotype came up a few times. The gene calls are TRBV29-1 and TRBJ2-1; D tentatively fits TRBD1 or TRBD2 (6 bases each). The length of the CDR3 is 14 residues. CDR1 is SQVTM, CDR2 ANQGSEA, per germline. V was pared by 7 bases and J by 9 bases, with 22 bases between. CDR3 nucleotides: TGCAGCGGAGGGTCGGGGGCCGCCCGGGGTGAGCAGTTCTTC. Translation: CSGGSGAARGEQFF.